The 10 T cell receptor beta chains in this list originate from one sample, sequenced in a study of blood T cell repertoires in COVID-19. Assay: immunoSEQ multiplex PCR; the TCRdb copy retains only in-frame clones and omits some. The table shows 200,000 to 250,000 clones, with about 82% occurring only once. Sequencing was done on a sample of peripheral blood. The receptors were gathered from a man of 80 years or more with acute or convalescent COVID-19.

V usage is TRBV7-3 and J usage is TRBJ1-6, with 7 bases aligning to TRBD1. The germline CDR1 and CDR2 sequences are SGHTA and FQGTGA. The CDR3 is 14 residues long. With 5 bases clipped from V and 6 bases from J, the junction kept 4 bases outside the gene matches. The CDR3 region has the DNA TGTGCCAGCAGCCTCGGGACAGCTAATTCACCCCTCCACTTT. Residues: CASSLGTANSPLHF. The full variable domain, in which reference TRBV7-3 and TRBJ1-6 provide the parts outside the CDR3, is GAGVSQTPSNKVTEKGKYVELRCDPISGHTALYWYRQSLGQGPEFLIYFQGTGAADDSGLPNDRFFAVRPEGSVSTLKIQRTERGDSAVYLCASSLGTANSPLHFGNGTRLTVT.

This chain connects TRBV23-1 to TRBJ2-3; TRBD2 aligns across 7 bases. TRBV23-1 is classed as an ORF, of uncertain function. The V and J ends lost 8 bases and 2 bases, in that order; junction bases with no gene match: 10. This CDR3 is built from 15 residues. The chain's CDR3 is CASGGEEGFTDTQYF. The CDR3 DNA reads TGCGCCAGCGGGGGGGAAGAGGGCTTCACAGATACGCAGTATTTT.

The chain couples TRBV2 to TRBJ2-3, with TRBD1 as a possible D gene (6 bases). CDR1 and CDR2 (germline): SNHLY, FYNNEI. V dropped 8 bases and J dropped 5 bases, with 14 bases sitting between them. The CDR3 loop spans 13 amino acids. CDR3: CASLGQIEDTQYF. Here the CDR3 DNA reads TGTGCCAGCCTCGGACAGATAGAAGATACGCAGTATTTT.

This sequence joins TRBV24-1 and TRBJ1-5; the match to TRBD1 covers 7 bases. The CDR3 covers 16 residues. V lost 4 bases to trimming and J lost 4 bases; unmatched junction nucleotides: 9. From germline, CDR1 is KGHDR and CDR2 SFDVKD. In DNA form, the CDR3 reads TGTGCCACCAGTGACCCTTCCGGGACAGAAAATCAGCCCCAGCATTTT. Translated: CATSDPSGTENQPQHF.

V usage is TRBV3-1 (or the pseudogene TRBV3-2) and J usage is TRBJ2-7, with TRBD1 matching 8 bases. Germline lookup yields CDR1 LGHDT and CDR2 YNNKEL (reference sequence). Unmatched junction bases numbered 0, after V lost 8 bases and J lost 3 bases. CDR3 size: 11 residues. This chain's CDR3 is CASGQGYEQYF. The CDR3 DNA is TGTGCCAGCGGACAGGGCTACGAGCAGTACTTC.

The V and J genes are TRBV9 and TRBJ2-5, with 7 bases identical to TRBD2. Trimming removed 0 bases from V and 5 bases from J; junction bases left unmatched: 10. Germline values: CDR1 SGDLS, CDR2 YYNGEE. CDR3 size: 16 residues. DNA for the CDR3: TGTGCCAGCAGCGTAGGGGCGGGAGTTGTTAGGGAGACCCAGTACTTC. This gives the protein CASSVGAGVVRETQYF.

The rearrangement links TRBV7-9 to TRBJ1-5; 7 nucleotides line up with TRBD1. This CDR3 region has 16 residues. The germline CDR1 and CDR2 sequences are SEHNR and FQNEAQ (reference sequence). V was pared by 4 bases and J by 6 bases, with 12 bases of the junction left unmatched. This CDR3 is CASSSSGGIAPQPQHF. The CDR3 nucleotides read TGTGCCAGCAGCTCCTCAGGGGGGATTGCACCTCAGCCCCAGCATTTT. The full variable domain, with the rest looked up from reference TRBV7-9 and TRBJ1-5, is DTGVSQNPRHKITKRGQNVTFRCDPISEHNRLYWYRQTLGQGPEFLTYFQNEAQLEKSRLLSDRFSAERPKGSFSTLEIQRTEQGDSAMYLCASSSSGGIAPQPQHFGDGTRLSIL.

The V gene is TRBV5-1, the J gene TRBJ2-7; tentative D call: TRBD1 (5 bases). Trimming cost V 0 bases and J 6 bases, with 10 bases left between them. Germline lookup yields CDR1 SGHRS and CDR2 YFSETQ. This CDR3 region has 13 residues. DNA of the CDR3: TGCGCCAGCAGCTTGGGGCAGGGCATCGAGCAGTACTTC. Translated, it gives CASSLGQGIEQYF.

This chain uses TRBV19 with TRBJ2-2; 7 nucleotides align to TRBD1. After removal of 10 bases from V and 0 bases from J, the junction contained 5 bases not matched to a gene. Germline V gene data show CDR1 as LNHDA and CDR2 as SQIVND (reference sequence). The CDR3 length is 14 residues. CDR3 sequence reads: CATWTGANTGELFF. In nucleotides, the CDR3 is TGTGCCACCTGGACAGGAGCGAACACCGGGGAGCTGTTTTTT. The complete variable domain, with remaining parts taken from reference TRBV19 and TRBJ2-2, reads DGGITQSPKYLFRKEGQNVTLSCEQNLNHDAMYWYRQDPGQGLRLIYYSQIVNDFQKGDIAEGYSVSREKKESFPLTVTSAQKNPTAFYLCATWTGANTGELFFGEGSRLTVL.

This clone was observed once. This chain connects TRBV2 to TRBJ2-5; 9 nucleotides align to TRBD1. Germline V lookup: CDR1 SNHLY, CDR2 FYNNEI. The CDR3 runs to 20 residues. V gave up 8 bases and J gave up 5 bases; unmatched junction bases: 27. The CDR3 spells CASSLLLRDRVVLPGETQYF. As DNA, the CDR3 is TGTGCCAGCTCTTTACTCCTCCGGGACAGGGTTGTTTTGCCGGGTGAGACCCAGTACTTC.